The 10 T cell receptor beta chains given below trace back to one sample, sequenced in a study of CD8 T cells in Susac syndrome (dated by TCRdb to 2018 to 2020). Library creation used the immunoSEQ multiplex PCR assay. RNA was extracted using the RNeasy kit, and roughly 0.5 to 1 microgram was reverse transcribed with random hexamers. Using fastp trimming at Q25 and MiXCR clonotype assembly, TCRdb reanalyzed the public sequencing data and kept in-frame beta chains. CDR3 protein sequences are deduplicated, and each keeps its most common genes and DNA. In this sample the table shows under 85,000 distinct CDR3 sequences, approximately 94% of which occur a single time. The top ten constitute around 0.61% of the sample. Sequencing input: CD8+ T cells from PBMCs. These receptors were obtained from a human donor with multiple sclerosis.

The V gene is TRBV28, the J gene TRBJ2-1; TRBD1 agrees at 7 bases. The germline V gene has CDR1 MDHEN and CDR2 SYDVKM. The J segment lost 7 bases and the V segment lost 5 bases, leaving 8 bases of the junction unmatched. The CDR3 has 14 residues. The chain's CDR3 is CASSMTGNLNEQFF. CDR3 nucleotide sequence: TGTGCCAGCAGTATGACAGGGAATTTGAATGAGCAGTTCTTC.

The V gene is TRBV4-1, the J gene TRBJ2-5, with D hard to call. Looked up from germline, CDR1 is MGHRA and CDR2 is YSYEKL. The V end was cut by 0 bases, the J end by 5 bases, with 10 bases between. The CDR3 consists of 14 residues. This CDR3 is CASSQDLLPETQYF. CDR3 bases: TGCGCCAGCAGCCAAGATCTTTTGCCGGAGACCCAGTACTTC.

The chain uses TRBV9 and TRBJ1-6; 9 positions match TRBD1. Germline assignment: CDR1 SGDLS and CDR2 YYNGEE. The CDR3 has 14 residues. V lost 3 bases and J lost 11; bases outside the gene matches: 6. The CDR3 region is CASSEGQGVTPLHF. CDR3 bases: TGTGCCAGCAGCGAGGGACAGGGAGTAACACCCCTCCACTTT.

This clonotype was seen only once. Here the CDR3 DNA reads TGTGCCACGGGGACAGGGGGGTCCGGGGAGCTGTTTTTT. As protein: CATGTGGSGELFF. The chain is built from TRBV24-1 and TRBJ2-2; 11 nucleotides agree with TRBD1. This CDR3 has 13 residues. Germline CDR1 reads KGHDR; CDR2 reads SFDVKD. V was clipped by 10 bases and J by 6 bases; unmatched bases: 3.

The gene calls are TRBV7-8 and TRBJ2-5, with D tentatively TRBD2 (6 bases). The ends were cut back, 5 bases at V and 1 base at J, with 14 bases in the middle. There are 15 residues in the CDR3. The V gene's germline CDR1 is SGHVS and CDR2 FQNEAQ. In nucleotides, the CDR3 is TGTGCCAGCAGCCGGTCGGACGGGAGCCAAGAGACCCAGTACTTC. Translation: CASSRSDGSQETQYF. The full variable domain, its missing parts supplied by reference TRBV7-8 and TRBJ2-5, is GAGVSQSPRYKVAKRGQDVALRCDPISGHVSLFWYQQALGQGPEFLTYFQNEAQLDKSGLPSDRFFAERPEGSVSTLKIQRTQQEDSAVYLCASSRSDGSQETQYFGPGTRLLVL.

The rearrangement uses TRBV4-3 and TRBJ2-7; tentatively, D is TRBD1 or TRBD2 (5 bases each). The germline V gene encodes CDR1 LGHNA and CDR2 YSLEER. V was trimmed by 0 bases and J by 3 bases, leaving 12 bases between them. The CDR3 has 15 residues. CDR3 DNA sequence: TGCGCCAGCAGCCAAGATCGGGACGTAGACTACGAGCAGTACTTC. Protein sequence: CASSQDRDVDYEQYF.

The chain employs TRBV7-9 and TRBJ2-1; possibly TRBD1 for D (6 bases). The CDR3 has 12 amino acids. The V and J ends lost 3 bases and 8 bases respectively, with 8 bases between them. CDR1 SEHNR and CDR2 FQNEAQ come from the germline V gene (reference sequence). The CDR3 loop is CASSFRGYEQFF. The DNA of the CDR3 is TGTGCCAGCAGCTTCAGGGGCTATGAGCAGTTCTTC.

This clonotype was observed a single time. The gene calls are TRBV27 and TRBJ1-1, with D perhaps TRBD1 (5 bases). The CDR3 length is 15 residues. CDR1 and CDR2 (germline): MNHEY, SMNVEV (reference sequence). The V end was cut by 5 bases, the J end by 3 bases, with 16 bases between. The CDR3 protein is CASSLTRVRDTEAFF. The DNA for the CDR3 is TGTGCCAGCAGTCTTACCAGGGTGCGAGACACTGAAGCTTTCTTT.

Only one count was recorded for this clonotype. The chain combines TRBV5-1 with TRBJ2-7; TRBD1 is a possible D gene (6 bases). V lost 0 bases to trimming and J lost 1 base, with 11 bases between them. CDR1 is SGHRS, CDR2 YFSETQ, per germline. The CDR3 covers 15 residues. CDR3 coding DNA: TGCGCCAGCAGCTTGGGTACAGGGCCATCCTACGAGCAGTACTTC. Translated: CASSLGTGPSYEQYF.

As for this clonotype: At one boundary the junction diverges from the germline segment, which might be a read error. The chain couples TRBV29-1 to TRBJ2-5; D is perhaps TRBD1 (5 bases). From germline, CDR1 is SQVTM and CDR2 ANQGSEA. CDR3 length: 12 amino acids. DNA for the CDR3: TGCAGCGTTGACAGGGATTTAATCCCCGGCGACTTC. Its translation is CSVDRDLIPGDF.